This T cell receptor (beta chain) was captured by sequencing in a study of T cells after yellow fever vaccination (dated by TCRdb to the late 2010s). Study-level background: The SMART-Seq v4 Ultra Low Input RNA kit was used to prepare libraries from fractions with low cell numbers. Bulk TCR alpha and beta repertoires were sequenced longitudinally to track T-cell clones before and after primary and booster YFV17D yellow fever vaccination. Two healthy male donors, one aged 18 to 30 and one aged 30 to 40 years, made up the cohort. Blood was collected at multiple timepoints before and after primary and secondary immunization, and bulk PBMC replicates and cell subsets were isolated.

CDR1 and CDR2, per the germline V gene, are SGHRS and YFSETQ. The CDR3 holds 16 amino acids from the cysteine to the phenylalanine. The only DNA kept is the CDR3, 48 bases in frame from the first base. Trimming at the junction amounts to 4 bases on V and 0 bases on J, and the germline ends lie 13 bases apart. General findings and caveats noted by the study authors: After the booster, most clones that had expanded after primary vaccination were detected again (roughly 95% of CD4 and around 88% of CD8), suggesting broad maintenance of memory. The secondary T-cell response was weaker than the primary response but faster, peaking on day 5 instead of day 15. FACS-sorted repertoires could contain abundant contaminating clonotypes from the bulk population, so computational filtering was required. The study included only two donors, which limits how far the findings can be generalized. A small share of clonotypes was detected in both CD4 and CD8 compartments, with the overlap likely arising from convergent recombination.

Sequenced on an Illumina NovaSeq 6000. TCR cDNA was synthesized by 5'RACE template switching, through which a universal primer site and unique molecular identifiers were introduced. Priming of cDNA synthesis was performed from both the TCR alpha and TCR beta constant segments. Libraries were amplified in two PCR steps, with sample barcodes and sequencing adapters added in the second step. Libraries were sequenced on Illumina HiSeq 2500 (2x100 bp) or NovaSeq (2x150 bp). In the paper's pipeline: MIGEC was used to demultiplex reads and collapse the reads into UMI consensus sequences, and MiXCR was used for V(D)J alignment. Vaccine-responding clonotypes were defined with edgeR using replicate PBMC samples, requiring FDR below 0.01 and a log2 fold change above 5 up to day 15. CD4 or CD8 identity was assigned to each bulk clonotype according to whether the clonotype was present at higher abundance in the sequenced CD4 repertoire or the sequenced CD8 repertoire. TCRdb passed the public sequencing reads through fastp at Q25 and MiXCR, retaining productive beta sequences. Merged by CDR3 protein, the rows form single entries marked with the most common genes and DNA. The V and J calls reflect TCRdb's pipeline rather than the authors' work. Counted in this sample were approximately 300,000 distinct CDR3 sequences; about 10% of them appeared once. Around 3.2% of the sample is in the top ten clones.

The treatment or condition label, read with the paper, signifies: live attenuated yellow fever vaccine strain. PBMCs were isolated from peripheral blood using a standard Ficoll-Paque protocol. Dynabeads CD4 and CD8 positive selection kits were used to isolate the CD4 and CD8 T-cell fractions. TriZol was used to extract RNA from bulk PBMCs, CD4 and CD8 fractions, and dextramer-positive and dextramer-negative fractions. Remarks on this clonotype: What antigen it recognizes has not been identified. No base quality information exists; no much larger clone differs at one position.

The sequence is built from TRBV5-1 and TRBJ1-4; TRBD1 is perhaps the D gene, given 6 matching bases. The sample was CD4+ T cells sorted from PBMCs, taken 45 days after the yellow fever booster vaccination. The receptor was isolated from a young man who received the YFV17D yellow fever vaccine. The CDR3: CASSQGQTATNEKLFF. The bases read TGCGCCAGCAGCCAAGGACAGACCGCAACTAATGAAAAACTGTTTTTT.